Following are 19 T cell receptor beta chains from one sample sequenced in a study of OX40 agonist ivuxolimab in advanced cancers. Repertoires were generated with immunoSEQ multiplex PCR, while TCRdb's copy carries only in-frame clones and drops some. The data show 65,000 to 85,000 clones, with roughly 90% seen just once and about a tenth held by the top ten. Specimen: CD4+ or CD8+ T cells sorted from blood, collected in a trial of the OX40 agonist ivuxolimab. The receptor source for this set is an adult with an advanced solid tumor such as melanoma, head and neck, liver or kidney cancer.

The chain couples TRBV5-1 to TRBJ2-5; no reliable D call. CDR1 is SGHRS, CDR2 YFSETQ, per germline. The CDR3 length is 14 residues. Between the trimmed V and J ends, which lost 0 bases and 1 base, there was a span of 7 bases. The chain's CDR3 is CASSLGGVQETQYF. The DNA for the CDR3 is TGCGCCAGCAGCTTGGGCGGAGTCCAAGAGACCCAGTACTTC. The variable domain in full, completed from reference TRBV5-1 and TRBJ2-5, reads KAGVTQTPRYLIKTRGQQVTLSCSPISGHRSVSWYQQTPGQGLQFLFEYFSETQRNKGNFPGRFSGRQFSNSRSEMNVSTLELGDSALYLCASSLGGVQETQYFGPGTRLLVL.

This clone appeared a single time. The J gene is TRBJ2-7, the V gene TRBV6-1, with 10 bases fitting TRBD1. Germline loops: CDR1 MNHNS, CDR2 SASEGT. The length of the CDR3 is 14 residues. V trimming: 5 bases; J trimming: 0 bases; junction bases outside the gene matches: 1. The CDR3 is CASSWTGGSYEQYF. In DNA form, the CDR3 reads TGTGCCAGCAGTTGGACAGGGGGCTCCTACGAGCAGTACTTC.

This clone has a single count. The V call is TRBV7-9, the J call TRBJ1-5; the D gene is possibly TRBD1 (5 bases). The CDR3 loop spans 14 amino acids. The ends were cut back, 5 bases at V and 7 bases at J, with 15 bases in the middle. Germline CDR1 reads SEHNR; CDR2 reads FQNEAQ (reference sequence). The chain's CDR3 is CASSRGGVNQPQHF. The CDR3 nucleotides read TGTGCCAGCAGCCGCGGGGGGGTAAACCAGCCCCAGCATTTT.

V is TRBV10-3 and J is TRBJ1-5; 7 bases match TRBD1. The CDR3 has 14 residues. With V trimmed by 0 bases and J by 7 bases, 3 bases remained unmatched. CDR1 and CDR2 from the germline V gene are ENHRY and SYGVKD. For the CDR3, the DNA is TGTGCCATCAGTGAGTCAGGGGGCGAACAGCCCCAGCATTTT. This codes for CAISESGGEQPQHF.

The chain uses TRBV5-4 and TRBJ2-1, with 11 bases aligning to TRBD1. Germline V gene sequence: CDR1 SGHNT, CDR2 YYREEE (reference sequence). V gave up 4 bases and J gave up 7 bases; unmatched junction bases: 7. This CDR3 is 15 amino acids long. The CDR3, as DNA: TGTGCCAGCAGCCAGGACAGGGGGCGAGTGAATGAGCAGTTCTTC. Protein sequence: CASSQDRGRVNEQFF.

The rearrangement links TRBV7-2 to TRBJ2-3; D is undetermined. With 4 bases removed from V and 2 bases from J, the gap between germline ends came to 4 bases. The CDR3 extends over 12 amino acids. Germline loops: CDR1 SGHTA, CDR2 FQGNSA. The CDR3 spells CASSSPTDTQYF. The CDR3 DNA is TGTGCCAGCAGCTCCCCCACAGATACGCAGTATTTT.

The gene calls are TRBV6-1 and TRBJ2-5; 12 positions match TRBD2. This CDR3 is 14 amino acids long. Trimming removed 11 bases from V and 5 bases from J; junction bases left unmatched: 9. Per the germline V gene, CDR1 is MNHNS and CDR2 is SASEGT. CDR3 protein: CAGSSGGAAETQYF. The CDR3, as DNA: TGTGCCGGTTCTAGCGGGGGGGCCGCGGAGACCCAGTACTTC.

The V call is TRBV9, the J call TRBJ2-5; D perhaps matches TRBD2 (6 bases). TRBJ2-7 matches the DNA end more closely, so the J call is doubtful. Germline V CDR1 and CDR2: SGDLS, YYNGEE. The CDR3 extends over 15 amino acids. The CDR3 loop is CASSVGVGRGYEQYF. The DNA for the CDR3 is TGTGCCAGCAGCGTAGGAGTTGGGCGGGGCTACGAGCAGTACTTC.

V and J are TRBV2 and TRBJ2-1, with D possibly TRBD2 on 5 matching bases. The germline gives CDR1 SNHLY, CDR2 FYNNEI. This CDR3 is 14 amino acids long. V was clipped by 4 bases and J by 4 bases, with 11 bases between them. This CDR3 is CASSVQRRYNEQFF. The CDR3 coding sequence is TGTGCCAGCAGTGTTCAACGGAGGTACAATGAGCAGTTCTTC.

V is TRBV4-1 and J is TRBJ1-3; D gene unclear. This CDR3 has 16 residues. The germline V gene has CDR1 MGHRA and CDR2 YSYEKL. Trimming removed 1 base from V and 0 bases from J, with 10 bases in between. The CDR3 sequence is CASSQVRTNSGNTIYF. CDR3 bases: TGCGCCAGCAGCCAAGTTCGAACGAACTCTGGAAACACCATATATTTT.

The chain combines TRBV18 with TRBJ1-5, with TRBD1 as a possible D gene (6 bases). V lost 5 bases and J 5 bases, leaving 13 bases between the germline ends. Germline-derived CDR1 and CDR2 are KGHSH and LQKENI. The CDR3 covers 14 residues. CDR3 region: CASSTYREDQPQHF. The CDR3 nucleotides read TGTGCCAGCTCAACCTACAGGGAAGATCAGCCCCAGCATTTT.

This chain connects TRBV4-2 to TRBJ2-5; D gene unclear. The length of the CDR3 is 14 residues. Trimming cost V 1 base and J 5 bases, with 11 bases left between them. Germline V CDR1 and CDR2: LGHNA, YNFKEQ. CDR3 in amino acids: CASSQVTLRETQYF. The CDR3 bases are TGTGCCAGCAGCCAAGTGACCCTTAGGGAGACCCAGTACTTC.

This clone was counted a single time. At the DNA level, this CDR3 is encoded by other sequences in the same sample as well. The chain is built from TRBV5-1 and TRBJ2-3; weak D call: TRBD1 (6 bases). CDR1 is SGHRS, CDR2 YFSETQ, per germline. The CDR3 has 12 residues. Deletions cut 2 bases from V and 5 bases from J, with 6 bases between. The CDR3, as DNA: TGCGCCAGCAGCTTACAGGGAGATACGCAGTATTTT. This translates into CASSLQGDTQYF. Full variable domain (remainder filled in from reference TRBV5-1 and TRBJ2-3): KAGVTQTPRYLIKTRGQQVTLSCSPISGHRSVSWYQQTPGQGLQFLFEYFSETQRNKGNFPGRFSGRQFSNSRSEMNVSTLELGDSALYLCASSLQGDTQYFGPGTRLTVL.

Points on this clone: The identical CDR3 is also encoded by other nucleotide sequences in the sample. J is TRBJ2-6 and V is TRBV29-1, with D unclear. Germline-derived CDR1 and CDR2 are SQVTM and ANQGSEA. Trimming left V 6 bases short and J 0 bases short, with 9 bases between. The CDR3 is 14 residues long. The DNA for the CDR3 is TGCAGCGTAGATAGTGGCTCTGGGGCCAACGTCCTGACTTTC. It yields the protein CSVDSGSGANVLTF.

The CDR3 reads CASSLEAVTDTQYF. Written as DNA, the CDR3 is TGCGCCAGCAGCTTGGAGGCCGTAACAGATACGCAGTATTTT. The gene calls are TRBV5-1 and TRBJ2-3; no definite D call. Per the germline V gene, CDR1 is SGHRS and CDR2 is YFSETQ. The CDR3 extends over 14 amino acids. V was shortened by 0 bases and J by 3 bases, with 8 bases between the two germline ends.

This chain uses TRBV5-1 with TRBJ2-3, with 14 bases that match TRBD2. The ends lost 4 bases at V and 6 bases at J; junction bases unmatched: 7. This CDR3 region has 16 residues. The germline gives CDR1 SGHRS, CDR2 YFSETQ. CDR3 bases: TGCGCCAGCAGCCGGCCGGGACTAGCGGGGGAGGATACGCAGTATTTT. It is translated as CASSRPGLAGEDTQYF. The entire variable domain, with the rest obtained from reference TRBV5-1 and TRBJ2-3, is as follows: KAGVTQTPRYLIKTRGQQVTLSCSPISGHRSVSWYQQTPGQGLQFLFEYFSETQRNKGNFPGRFSGRQFSNSRSEMNVSTLELGDSALYLCASSRPGLAGEDTQYFGPGTRLTVL.

The chain uses TRBV4-2 and TRBJ2-3; D gene uncertain. Looked up from germline, CDR1 is LGHNA and CDR2 is YNFKEQ. Trimming shortened V by 1 base and J by 1 base, and 9 bases separated the two germline ends. The CDR3 contains 15 residues. CDR3 sequence: CASSQGASRTDTQYF. The DNA of the CDR3 is TGTGCCAGCAGCCAAGGGGCTTCCCGCACAGATACGCAGTATTTT.

V gene TRBV7-2 combines with J gene TRBJ2-7, with 10 nucleotides matching TRBD2. The J call could be wrong; TRBJ2-1 is a better fit for the DNA end. This CDR3 contains 15 residues. Germline lookup yields CDR1 SGHTA and CDR2 FQGNSA. For the CDR3, the DNA is TGTGCCAGCAACCAGCCAGCGGGAGGGTACAATGAGCAGTTCTTC. It codes for CASNQPAGGYNEQFF.

V and J are TRBV2 and TRBJ2-2; TRBD1 aligns across 10 bases. Germline CDR1 reads SNHLY; CDR2 reads FYNNEI. J was trimmed by 6 bases and V by 6 bases; bases with no gene match: 4. The CDR3 consists of 14 residues. This CDR3 reads CASRDRGRAGELFF. Here the CDR3 DNA reads TGTGCCAGCAGGGACAGGGGGAGAGCCGGGGAGCTGTTTTTT.